This TCR beta chain was sequenced for a study of T cells in localized non-small cell lung cancer. Broader study findings: Clonality peaked in uninvolved adjacent lung rather than tumor. The study linked higher blood T cell density to longer overall survival. Across samples, adjacent lung featured a median around 56 of the top 100 tumor clones. One tumor region alone was sequenced, and heterogeneity therefore remains possible.

V was pared by 4 bases and J by 10 bases, with 11 bases between. This CDR3 is built from 12 residues. In germline, CDR1 is SGHNT, CDR2 YENEEA. Produced via immunoSEQ multiplex PCR; TCRdb's table is partial and in-frame only. There are some 10,000 clones in the sample; roughly nine tenths occur only once, and roughly 13% lies in the top ten. As to this clone: The antigen remains undetermined.

The V and J genes are TRBV11-3 and TRBJ2-1; D might be TRBD1 or TRBD2, each matching 5 bases. The sequencing used peripheral blood, collected before any cancer treatment. The TCR was taken from a male donor older than 55 with stage III lung adenocarcinoma. The CDR3 nucleotides are TGTGCCAGCAGCTCAGGGACGGGGGAGCAGTTCTTC. It translates to CASSSGTGEQFF.